Following are 4 T cell receptor beta chains from one sample sequenced in a study of beta chain features in type 1 diabetes. The study, taken as a whole, reports: In every one of the four CD4+ subsets, TCRB CDR3s were moderately but significantly shorter in Type 1 diabetes patients.

The whole isolated RNA underwent reverse transcription, so sequencing captured expressed TCRB transcripts. Assay: immunoSEQ multiplex PCR; the TCRdb copy retains only in-frame clones and omits some. The sample records roughly 730,000 clones, 13% being singletons. Which antigens these TCRs recognize remains unknown. The specimen sequenced was naive CD4+ T cells from blood. These receptor sequences come from a man aged 18 to 30 with type 1 diabetes.

This clone was detected only a few times. The V gene is TRBV6-5, the J gene TRBJ1-1; D call uncertain. The ends were cut back, 0 bases at V and 2 bases at J, with 10 bases in the middle. The CDR3 contains 15 residues. CDR1 is MNHEY, CDR2 SVGAGI, per germline. The CDR3 reads CASSYSRQTNTEAFF. CDR3 DNA sequence: TGTGCCAGCAGTTACTCGAGGCAGACTAACACTGAAGCTTTCTTT.

Notes on this clone: The identical CDR3 is also encoded by other nucleotide sequences in the sample. The chain employs TRBV6-5 and TRBJ1-4; no definite D call. The ends were cut back, 0 bases at V and 8 bases at J, with 4 bases in the middle. Germline V gene lookup returns CDR1 MNHEY and CDR2 SVGAGI. This CDR3 is 12 amino acids long. DNA for the CDR3: TGTGCCAGCAGTTACTCTGGGGAAAAACTGTTTTTT. Amino acids: CASSYSGEKLFF.

This clone was seen only a few times. The chain employs TRBV29-1 and TRBJ1-1; unclear D gene. V was shortened by 0 bases and J by 1 base, with 6 bases between the two germline ends. From germline, CDR1 is SQVTM and CDR2 ANQGSEA. This CDR3 contains 13 residues. This chain's CDR3 is CSVEDRKNTEAFF. CDR3 nucleotide sequence: TGCAGCGTTGAAGATCGAAAGAACACTGAAGCTTTCTTT.

J is TRBJ1-1 and V is TRBV18, with 9 positions matching TRBD1. CDR3 length: 14 residues. The V and J ends lost 3 bases and 4 bases, in that order; junction bases with no gene match: 3. Germline-derived CDR1 and CDR2 are KGHSH and LQKENI. The CDR3 nucleotides read TGTGCCAGCTCACCGGGACAGGGTCCCACTGAAGCTTTCTTT. Amino acid sequence: CASSPGQGPTEAFF.